What follows describes a single TCR beta chain. There are many counts of this clonotype. The antigen it recognizes is unknown. Per-nucleotide qualities are absent, and no much larger clonotype sits a single base away. The data originate from a study of early T cells in non-severe SARS-CoV-2 infection (dated by TCRdb to the early 2020s). For the wider study: Because TCR sequencing relied on bulk RNA taken from unsorted whole blood, pairing of alpha and beta chains was not possible. Points the paper makes about the study in general: VDJdb matching was skewed toward anti-spike CD8 responses, so virus-specific expansions were likely underestimated and private and CD4 specificities were missed.

The V end loses 6 bases and the J end loses 6 bases, and a stretch of 8 bases separates them. CDR1 SNHLY and CDR2 FYNNEI were looked up in the germline V gene. The CDR3 numbers 11 residues from cysteine through phenylalanine. The retained sequence is limited to the CDR3, 33 bases, with the frame set at the first base. A case-control design nested within a healthcare worker cohort in London, UK, was used, with weekly nasopharyngeal swab PCR tests and blood sampling performed. Healthcare workers were recruited between 23 and 31 March 2020, during the week of the UK lockdown, and were followed weekly for up to roughly 15 weeks. Library preparation was by 5' RACE. Sequencing instrument: NextSeq 500. In the TCR library protocol, unique molecular identifiers were attached to individual cDNA molecules to correct for PCR bias and sequencing error. Both TCR alpha and beta chains were sequenced, and tight co-correlation was observed between alpha and beta sequence abundances in each sample. Processing in the source paper ran as follows. Decombinator V4 was used to annotate TCR sequences for V gene, J gene and CDR3. Expanded TCRs were defined as changing significantly between any two time points under a Poisson model with p below 0.0001. TCR abundances were normalised to the total number of TCRs sequenced per sample and expressed as counts per million. TRAV1-2 paired with TRAJ12, TRAJ20 or TRAJ33 defined MAIT TCRs, while TRAV10 paired with TRAJ18 defined iNKT TCRs. A search of VDJdb, accessed on 1 November 2021, was run for TCRs annotated to CMV, EBV and SARS-CoV-2, with TCRs annotated for multiple antigens excluded. TCRdb trimmed public reads at Q25 via fastp, called clones via MiXCR and kept in-frame beta chains. Identical CDR3 proteins give one entry, which carries the most common genes and DNA. TCRdb assigned the V and J calls; the authors' analysis was not used. Present in this sample are 55,000 to 75,000 distinct CDR3 sequences, 12% of which were seen just once. About 4.2% of the sample is in the top ten clones.

The rearrangement joined TRBV2 to TRBJ2-5, with the D gene not clear enough to name. The TCR sequence derives from an adult who was a healthcare worker with PCR-confirmed SARS-CoV-2 infection or an uninfected control (not recorded which). The source material was whole blood. The sequenced DNA is TGTGCCAGCAGGACGGGCCAGACCCAGTACTTC. It codes for CASRTGQTQYF.